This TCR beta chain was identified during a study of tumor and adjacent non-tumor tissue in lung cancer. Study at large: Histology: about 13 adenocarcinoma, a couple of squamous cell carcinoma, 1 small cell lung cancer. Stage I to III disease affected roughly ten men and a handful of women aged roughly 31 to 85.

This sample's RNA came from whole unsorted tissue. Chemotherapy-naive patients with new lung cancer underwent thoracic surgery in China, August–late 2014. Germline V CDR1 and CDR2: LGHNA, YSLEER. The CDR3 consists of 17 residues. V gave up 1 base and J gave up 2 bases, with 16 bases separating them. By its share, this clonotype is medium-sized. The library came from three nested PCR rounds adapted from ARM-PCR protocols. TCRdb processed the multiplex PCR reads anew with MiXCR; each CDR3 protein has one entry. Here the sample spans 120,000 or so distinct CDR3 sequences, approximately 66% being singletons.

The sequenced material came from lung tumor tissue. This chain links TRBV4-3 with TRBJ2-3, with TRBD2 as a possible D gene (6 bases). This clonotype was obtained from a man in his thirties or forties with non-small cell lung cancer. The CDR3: CASSQAPGGVLTDTQYF. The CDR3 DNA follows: TGCGCCAGCAGCCAAGCCCCCGGGGGAGTCCTCACAGATACGCAGTATTTT.